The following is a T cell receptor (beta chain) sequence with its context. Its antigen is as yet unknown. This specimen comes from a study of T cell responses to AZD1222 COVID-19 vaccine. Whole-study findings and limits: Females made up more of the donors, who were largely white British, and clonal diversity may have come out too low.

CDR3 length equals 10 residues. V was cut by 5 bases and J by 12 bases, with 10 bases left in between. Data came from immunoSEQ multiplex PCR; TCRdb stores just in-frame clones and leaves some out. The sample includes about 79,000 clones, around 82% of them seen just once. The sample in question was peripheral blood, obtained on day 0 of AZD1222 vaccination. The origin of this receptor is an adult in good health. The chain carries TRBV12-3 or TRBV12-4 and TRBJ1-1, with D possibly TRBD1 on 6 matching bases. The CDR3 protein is CASSQGFTFF. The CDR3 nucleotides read TGTGCCAGCAGTCAGGGGTTTACTTTCTTT.